This T cell receptor beta chain was retrieved from a study of tumor-infiltrating lymphocytes in primary liver carcinoma. Co-extraction of RNA and DNA was performed on about 18-33 mg of unsorted bulk tissue. Total RNA amounting to 500 ng was the source from which TCR beta cDNA was made with a constant-region primer. For TCR beta, libraries were produced by three nested multiplex PCR rounds using slightly modified ARM-PCR. The two initial PCR rounds, nine to eleven cycles each, used TRBV1-TRBV30 forward and C-beta reverse primers. Via MiXCR, TCRdb re-called the multiplex PCR reads, giving one row per CDR3 protein. The repertoire holds about 84,000 distinct CDR3 sequences, with approximately 70% as singletons. V lost 6 bases and J 4 bases, leaving 14 bases between the germline ends. Germline values: CDR1 MNHNS, CDR2 SASEGT. This CDR3 is 14 amino acids long.

Specimen: liver tumor tissue from sampling region 1. The subset was: tumor region T1, superior pole. The sequence derives from a man aged 40-49 years with primary liver carcinoma and hepatitis B virus infection. This chain links TRBV6-1 with TRBJ2-3; D tentatively fits TRBD1 or TRBD2 (5 bases each). CDR3 protein: CASSGASTADTQYF. For the CDR3, the DNA is TGTGCCAGCAGCGGGGCAAGTACGGCAGATACGCAGTATTTT.